This T cell receptor (beta chain) was identified in a study of T cells in Graves' hyperthyroidism and ophthalmopathy. Amplification of TCR beta CDR3 regions used RNA as the template. RT-PCR in the first round (using the HTBI primer set) targeted the TCR CDR3. TCRdb re-called the multiplex PCR reads through MiXCR, storing one row per CDR3 protein. The table records more than 500,000 distinct CDR3 sequences, 46% of them present only once. Trimming removed 6 bases from V and 1 base from J, with 9 bases in between. This CDR3 has 12 amino acids. Germline V gene lookup returns CDR1 SQVTM and CDR2 ANQGSEA. Input material: peripheral blood or thyroid tissue (not recorded which). The receptor's source is an adult woman with Graves' disease, either hyperthyroidism or ophthalmopathy (not recorded which). The rearrangement joins TRBV29-1 to TRBJ1-1, with unresolved D. The CDR3: CSVGGWNTEAFF. DNA for the CDR3: TGCAGCGTGGGAGGTTGGAACACTGAAGCTTTCTTT. The full variable domain, in which reference TRBV29-1 and TRBJ1-1 provide the parts outside the CDR3, is SAVISQKPSRDICQRGTSLTIQCQVDSQVTMMFWYRQQPGQSLTLIATANQGSEATYESGFVIDKFPISRPNLTFSTLTVSNMSPEDSSIYLCSVGGWNTEAFFGQGTRLTVV.